This TCR beta chain is drawn from a study of shared clonotypes between healthy human individuals. Whole-study context: Serving as donors were two women and three men, whose ages spanned 18 to 49.

Study-wide findings and caveats: Clonotype sharing across donors was expected to vary with sequencing depth.

In germline, CDR1 is MDHEN, CDR2 SYDVKM. Deletions cut 6 bases from V and 8 bases from J, with 16 bases between. The CDR3 is 14 amino acids. Turning to this clone: As yet, its antigen is unknown.

The authors split each subset's genomic DNA evenly across several immunoSEQ plates. Methods used by the authors: Junction-only sequences without quality scores came from ImmunoSEQ, so filtering differed. TCRdb's copy holds only in-frame clones and misses some; the assay was immunoSEQ multiplex PCR. V, J and clone size reflect that table, while D and trimming were determined from the DNA. The table has 650,000 to 700,000 clones, around 90% seen once. The receptor's source is a man between 18 and 35 years old in good health. Some clones in this sample may be carry-over from other donors' samples. The sample comprised memory CD8+ T cells from PBMCs. Subset meaning: CD45RO+ cells pooled with CCR7-negative TemRA cells. J is TRBJ1-4 and V is TRBV28, with a tentative D call TRBD1 (6 bases). The CDR3 region is CASRLRGRDEKLFF. CDR3 DNA sequence: TGTGCCAGCAGGTTGAGGGGGAGGGACGAAAAACTGTTTTTT.